This T cell receptor (beta chain) was sequenced for a study of metastatic and nonmetastatic thyroid tumors. Study-wide background: The study looked at repertoires side by side in blood and in tumor or nodule tissue from malignant and benign thyroid patients. Study-wide findings and caveats: Malignant thyroid tumors reportedly had TCR beta diversity that was significantly higher than in benign nodules, in blood and tumor.

This clone occurred many times. What it recognizes is unknown. The CDR3 contains 13 residues. Between the trimmed V and J ends, which lost 6 bases and 6 bases, there was a span of 14 bases. Germline V gene sequence: CDR1 KGHSH, CDR2 LQKENI. The authors' processing: In papillary thyroid cancer, a distant-metastasis classifier was built using CDR3 differences across clinicopathological groups. From the PCR reads, TCRdb re-called clones with MiXCR. TCRdb's processing, not the study's, gives the V and J calls here. The table has around 34,000 clones, around 32% seen once; the top ten hold less than 9.5%. Ahead of thyroid surgery, no patient had received treatment of any kind.

The sequenced sample was blood. This receptor was taken from a female donor with papillary thyroid cancer or a benign thyroid nodule (not recorded which). Some clones in this sample may be carry-over from other donors' samples. This chain uses TRBV18 with TRBJ1-1; D is uncertain. The CDR3 sequence is CASSHETRSEAFF. The DNA of the CDR3 is TGTGCCAGCTCTCATGAAACAAGGTCTGAAGCTTTCTTT.